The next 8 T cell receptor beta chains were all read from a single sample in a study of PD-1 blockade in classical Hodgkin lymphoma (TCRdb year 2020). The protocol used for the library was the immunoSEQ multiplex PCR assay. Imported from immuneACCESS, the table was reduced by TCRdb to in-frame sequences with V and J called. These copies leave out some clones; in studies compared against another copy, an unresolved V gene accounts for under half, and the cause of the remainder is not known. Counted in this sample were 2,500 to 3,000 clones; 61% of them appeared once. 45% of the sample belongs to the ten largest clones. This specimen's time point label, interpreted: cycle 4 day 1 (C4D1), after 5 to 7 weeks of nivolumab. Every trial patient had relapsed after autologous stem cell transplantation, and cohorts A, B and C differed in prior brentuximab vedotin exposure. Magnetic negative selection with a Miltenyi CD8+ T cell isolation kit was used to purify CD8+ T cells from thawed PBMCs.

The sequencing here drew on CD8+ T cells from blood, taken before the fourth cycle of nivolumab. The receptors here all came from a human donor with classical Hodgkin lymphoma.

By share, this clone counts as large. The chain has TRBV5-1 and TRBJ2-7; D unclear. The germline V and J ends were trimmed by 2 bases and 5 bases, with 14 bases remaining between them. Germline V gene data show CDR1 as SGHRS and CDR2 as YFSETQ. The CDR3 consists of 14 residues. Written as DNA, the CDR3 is TGCGCCAGCAGCTTCAGTGGCCCCCGGGACGAGCAGTACTTC. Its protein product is CASSFSGPRDEQYF.

The CDR3 nucleotides are TGTGCCAGCAGCCCCAGAAGGGGACAGGGCTACAATGAGCAGTTCTTC. This gives the protein CASSPRRGQGYNEQFF. This sequence joins TRBV4-2 and TRBJ2-1, with TRBD1 matching over 9 bases. Looked up from germline, CDR1 is LGHNA and CDR2 is YNFKEQ. With 4 bases clipped from V and 3 bases from J, the junction kept 7 bases outside the gene matches. This CDR3 has 16 residues.

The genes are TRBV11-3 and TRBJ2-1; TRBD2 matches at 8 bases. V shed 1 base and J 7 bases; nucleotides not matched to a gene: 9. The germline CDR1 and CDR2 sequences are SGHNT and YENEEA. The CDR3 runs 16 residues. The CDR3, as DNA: TGTGCCAGCAGCTTAGCATCGGGACTAGTAGATAATGAGCAGTTCTTC. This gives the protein CASSLASGLVDNEQFF.

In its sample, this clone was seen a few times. The CDR3 here is CASRDRANSPLHF. The CDR3 nucleotides are TGCGCCAGCAGGGACAGGGCAAATTCACCCCTCCACTTT. The rearrangement uses TRBV10-2 and TRBJ1-6; 8 nucleotides line up with TRBD1. V trimming: 6 bases; J trimming: 7 bases; junction bases outside the gene matches: 2. The length of the CDR3 is 13 residues. CDR1 and CDR2 (germline): WSHSY, SAAADI.

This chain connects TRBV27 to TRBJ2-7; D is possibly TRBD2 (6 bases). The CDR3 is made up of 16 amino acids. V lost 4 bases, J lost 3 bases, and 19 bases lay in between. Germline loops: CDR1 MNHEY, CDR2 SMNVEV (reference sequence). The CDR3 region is CASSSLGGRQYYEQYF. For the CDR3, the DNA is TGTGCCAGCAGTTCCCTGGGGGGAAGGCAATACTACGAGCAGTACTTC.

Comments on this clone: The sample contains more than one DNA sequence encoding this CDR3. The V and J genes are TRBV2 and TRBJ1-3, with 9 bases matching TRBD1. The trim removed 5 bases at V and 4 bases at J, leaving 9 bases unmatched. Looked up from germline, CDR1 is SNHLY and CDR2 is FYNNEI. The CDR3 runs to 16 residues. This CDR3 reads CASSPPGQGTGNTIYF. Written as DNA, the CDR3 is TGTGCCAGCAGTCCTCCAGGACAGGGGACGGGAAACACCATATATTTT.

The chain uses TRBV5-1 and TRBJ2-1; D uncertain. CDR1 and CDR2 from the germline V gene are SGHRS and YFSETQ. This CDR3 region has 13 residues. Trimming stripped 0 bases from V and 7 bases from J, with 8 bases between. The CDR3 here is CASSLVGENEQFF. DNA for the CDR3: TGCGCCAGCAGCTTGGTCGGCGAGAATGAGCAGTTCTTC.

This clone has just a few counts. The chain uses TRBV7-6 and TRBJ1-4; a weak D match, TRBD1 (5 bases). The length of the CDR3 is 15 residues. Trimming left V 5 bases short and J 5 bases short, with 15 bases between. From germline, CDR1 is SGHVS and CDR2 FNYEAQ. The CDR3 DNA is TGTGCCAGCAGCCGGGAACCGGGACGGAATGAAAAACTGTTTTTT. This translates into CASSREPGRNEKLFF.